This entry features one TCR beta chain sequence. Antigen unknown. This sample's TCRbeta library carried unique molecular identifier barcodes. TCRdb itself ran the PCR reads through MiXCR, one entry per CDR3 protein. The sample holds a few hundred thousand distinct CDR3 sequences, approximately 13% seen once. This record belongs to a study of T-cell reconstitution after alpha-beta-depleted transplantation in children. Whole-study results and caveats: Newly made T cells mostly supplied T-cell counts and diversity one year after transplant. The study traced high day-60 TCRbeta diversity in some patients to surviving recipient T cells and thymic progenitors. The origin of alpha-beta T cells about two months after transplant was reportedly several hundred expanded graft clones.

Trimming at V came to 5 bases and at J to 2 bases, leaving 8 bases not matched to a gene. The CDR3 has 15 amino acids. Looked up from germline, CDR1 is SGHVS and CDR2 is FQNEAQ. Sequences were derived from PBMCs, mostly from graft donor cells, sampled 360 days after TCRalphabeta/CD19-depleted stem cell transplant. This chain uses TRBV7-8 with TRBJ2-7; 8 bases agree with TRBD2. This TCR came from a male patient younger than 18 who had a stem cell transplant for acute myeloid leukemia, so the T cells may come from the graft donor. The CDR3 DNA is TGTGCCAGCAGCCTTAGCGCGGGAGGAACCTACGAGCAGTACTTC. Its protein is CASSLSAGGTYEQYF. The complete variable domain, with remaining parts taken from reference TRBV7-8 and TRBJ2-7, reads GAGVSQSPRYKVAKRGQDVALRCDPISGHVSLFWYQQALGQGPEFLTYFQNEAQLDKSGLPSDRFFAERPEGSVSTLKIQRTQQEDSAVYLCASSLSAGGTYEQYFGPGTRLTVT.